This entry features one T cell receptor (beta chain) sequence. Methods used by the authors: From reference gene primer amplification, estimates of nucleated cell counts were derived. Profiled with immunoSEQ multiplex PCR; TCRdb holds only in-frame clones, not every one. V and J calls and clone size are given by that table; D and trimming were obtained from the DNA. The sample lists some 150,000 clones; more than 70% were seen once. The data stem from a study of blood T cell repertoires in COVID-19. Whole-study context: Sites in the United States, Italy and Spain provided acute and convalescent COVID-19 samples. In each case, the material was cDNA or gDNA derived from T cells, B-cell-depleted T cells, or PBMCs.

The CDR3 has 15 amino acids. V gave up 1 base and J gave up 6 bases; unmatched junction bases: 8. Germline V gene data show CDR1 as SGHNT and CDR2 as YYREEE (reference sequence). The TCR was taken from a human donor in a cohort sampled during active COVID-19. V gene TRBV5-4 combines with J gene TRBJ2-7, with TRBD1 identical over 9 bases. Sequencing used peripheral blood. The CDR3 DNA sequence: TGTGCCAGCAGCTTGAGTAGGGACAGGGTGAGCGAGCAGTACTTC. Its protein product is CASSLSRDRVSEQYF.